Detailed here is one TCR beta chain. Some clones are missing from TCRdb's copy, which holds only in-frame ones; the method was immunoSEQ multiplex PCR. The sample yields about 160,000 clones, just under 90% seen once. These data originate in a study of cytomegalovirus exposure and HLA in healthy donors. Trimming pared 1 base from V and 10 bases from J, leaving 9 bases between. Looked up from germline, CDR1 is SEHNR and CDR2 is FQNEAQ (reference sequence). CDR3 size: 12 residues. The clonotype originates from a man younger than 35 in good health and CMV-seropositive. What was sequenced was PBMCs. The chain links TRBV7-9 to TRBJ2-3; possible D gene TRBD2, 6 bases. The CDR3 loop reads CASSLVREAQYF. DNA for the CDR3: TGTGCCAGCAGCTTAGTAAGGGAGGCGCAGTATTTT.